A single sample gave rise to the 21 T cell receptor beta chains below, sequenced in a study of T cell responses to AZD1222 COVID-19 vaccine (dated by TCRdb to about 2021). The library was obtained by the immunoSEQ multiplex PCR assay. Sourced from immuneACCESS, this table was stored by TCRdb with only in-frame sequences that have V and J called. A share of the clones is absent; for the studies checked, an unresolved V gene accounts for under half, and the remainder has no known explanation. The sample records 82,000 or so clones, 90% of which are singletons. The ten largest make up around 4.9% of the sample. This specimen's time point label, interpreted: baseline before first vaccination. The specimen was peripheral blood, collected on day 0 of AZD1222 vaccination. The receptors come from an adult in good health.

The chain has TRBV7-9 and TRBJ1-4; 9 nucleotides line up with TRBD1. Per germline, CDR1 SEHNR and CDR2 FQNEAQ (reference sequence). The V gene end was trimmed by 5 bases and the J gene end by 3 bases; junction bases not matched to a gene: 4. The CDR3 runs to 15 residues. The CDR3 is CASSVTGGPNEKLFF. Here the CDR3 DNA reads TGTGCCAGCAGCGTAACAGGGGGCCCTAATGAAAAACTGTTTTTT.

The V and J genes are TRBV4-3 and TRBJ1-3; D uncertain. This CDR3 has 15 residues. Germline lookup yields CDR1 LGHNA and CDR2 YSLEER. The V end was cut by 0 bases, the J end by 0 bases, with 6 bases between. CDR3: CASSQELGSGNTIYF. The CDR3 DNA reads TGCGCCAGCAGCCAAGAGCTGGGCTCTGGAAACACCATATATTTT.

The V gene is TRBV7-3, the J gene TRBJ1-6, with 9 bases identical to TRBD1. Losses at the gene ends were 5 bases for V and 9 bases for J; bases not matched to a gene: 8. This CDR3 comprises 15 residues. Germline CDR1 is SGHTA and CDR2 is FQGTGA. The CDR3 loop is CASSLTGGRGSPLHF. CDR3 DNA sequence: TGTGCCAGCAGCCTCACAGGGGGCAGGGGTTCACCCCTCCACTTT.

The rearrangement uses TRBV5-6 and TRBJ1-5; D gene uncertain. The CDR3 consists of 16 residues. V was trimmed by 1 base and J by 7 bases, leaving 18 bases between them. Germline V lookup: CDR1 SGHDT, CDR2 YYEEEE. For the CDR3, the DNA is TGTGCCAGCAGCTTGATCAGGAGAAAATGGGAACAGCCCCAGCATTTT. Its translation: CASSLIRRKWEQPQHF.

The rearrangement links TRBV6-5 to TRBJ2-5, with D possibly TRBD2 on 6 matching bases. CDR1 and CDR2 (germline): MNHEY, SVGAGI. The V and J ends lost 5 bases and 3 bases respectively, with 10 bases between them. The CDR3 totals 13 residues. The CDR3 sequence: CASSRRGEETQYF. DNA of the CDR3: TGTGCCAGCAGTCGCCGCGGGGAAGAGACCCAGTACTTC.

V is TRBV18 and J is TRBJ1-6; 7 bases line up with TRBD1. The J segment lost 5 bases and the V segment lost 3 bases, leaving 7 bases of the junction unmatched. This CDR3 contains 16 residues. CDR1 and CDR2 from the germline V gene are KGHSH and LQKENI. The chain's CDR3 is CASSPTGAKDNSPLHF. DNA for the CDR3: TGTGCCAGCTCACCTACAGGGGCGAAGGATAATTCACCCCTCCACTTT.

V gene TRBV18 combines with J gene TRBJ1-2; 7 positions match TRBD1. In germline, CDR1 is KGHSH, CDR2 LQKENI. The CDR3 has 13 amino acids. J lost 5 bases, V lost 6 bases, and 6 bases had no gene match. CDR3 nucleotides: TGTGCCAGCTCGCAGGGGGAACATTATGGCTACACCTTC. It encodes CASSQGEHYGYTF.

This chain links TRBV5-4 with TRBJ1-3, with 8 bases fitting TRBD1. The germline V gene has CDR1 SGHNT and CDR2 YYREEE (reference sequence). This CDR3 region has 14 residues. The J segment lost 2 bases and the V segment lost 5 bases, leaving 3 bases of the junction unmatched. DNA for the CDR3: TGTGCCAGCAGACCGACAGGGGCTGGAAACACCATATATTTT. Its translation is CASRPTGAGNTIYF.

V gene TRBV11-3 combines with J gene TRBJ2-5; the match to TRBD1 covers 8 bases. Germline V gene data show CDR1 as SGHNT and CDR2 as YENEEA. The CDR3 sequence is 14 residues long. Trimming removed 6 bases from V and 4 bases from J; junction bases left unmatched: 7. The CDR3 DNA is TGTGCCAGCAGTCCGGGGACAGGTGGAGAGACCCAGTACTTC. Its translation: CASSPGTGGETQYF. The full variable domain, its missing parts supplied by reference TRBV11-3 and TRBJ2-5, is EAGVVQSPRYKIIEKKQPVAFWCNPISGHNTLYWYLQNLGQGPELLIRYENEEAVDDSQLPKDRFSAERLKGVDSTLKIQPAELGDSAVYLCASSPGTGGETQYFGPGTRLLVL.

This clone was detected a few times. The CDR3 DNA sequence: TGCAGCGGGGTGGTACAGGACAGTGAAGCTTTCTTT. Amino acid sequence: CSGVVQDSEAFF. The chain links TRBV29-1 to TRBJ1-1, with TRBD1 as a possible D gene (6 bases). In germline, CDR1 is SQVTM, CDR2 ANQGSEA. Trimming took 7 bases from V and 7 from J, leaving 16 bases between them. This CDR3 has 12 amino acids.

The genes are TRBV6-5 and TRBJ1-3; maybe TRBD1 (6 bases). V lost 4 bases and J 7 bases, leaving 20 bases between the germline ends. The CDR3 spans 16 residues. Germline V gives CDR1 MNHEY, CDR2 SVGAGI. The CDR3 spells CASSSQRRGLANTIYF. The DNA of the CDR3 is TGTGCCAGCAGTTCCCAGCGAAGGGGGTTGGCGAACACCATATATTTT.

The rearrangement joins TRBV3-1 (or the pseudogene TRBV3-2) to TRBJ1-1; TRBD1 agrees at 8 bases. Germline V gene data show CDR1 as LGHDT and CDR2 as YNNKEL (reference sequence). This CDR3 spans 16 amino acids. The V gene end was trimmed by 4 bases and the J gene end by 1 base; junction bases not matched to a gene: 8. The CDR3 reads CASSPYLDRGNTEAFF. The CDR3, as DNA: TGTGCCAGCAGCCCTTACCTAGACAGGGGGAACACTGAAGCTTTCTTT.

The CDR3 DNA is TGTGCCAGCAGCGTAAAGCAGGGAGGTAACTATGGCTACACCTTC. Protein: CASSVKQGGNYGYTF. The rearrangement joins TRBV9 to TRBJ1-2; D is possibly TRBD1 (5 bases). V was pared by 1 base and J by 1 base, with 11 bases between. This CDR3 has 15 amino acids. CDR1 SGDLS and CDR2 YYNGEE come from the germline V gene.

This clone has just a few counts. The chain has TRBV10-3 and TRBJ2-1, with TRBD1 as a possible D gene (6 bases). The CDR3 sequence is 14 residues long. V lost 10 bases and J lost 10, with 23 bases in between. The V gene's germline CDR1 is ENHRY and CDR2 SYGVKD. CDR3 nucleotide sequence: TGTGCCACCACGTCAGGGGAATTGGGTGGAGAGCAGTTCTTC. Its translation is CATTSGELGGEQFF.

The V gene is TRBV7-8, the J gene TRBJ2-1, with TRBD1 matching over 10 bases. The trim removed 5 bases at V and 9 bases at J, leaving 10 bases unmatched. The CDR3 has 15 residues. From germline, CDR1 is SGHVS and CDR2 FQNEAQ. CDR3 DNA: TGTGCCAGCAGCCCAGACAGGGGGCGAAGAGGTGAGCAGTTCTTC. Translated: CASSPDRGRRGEQFF. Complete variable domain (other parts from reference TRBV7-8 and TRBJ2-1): GAGVSQSPRYKVAKRGQDVALRCDPISGHVSLFWYQQALGQGPEFLTYFQNEAQLDKSGLPSDRFFAERPEGSVSTLKIQRTQQEDSAVYLCASSPDRGRRGEQFFGPGTRLTVL.

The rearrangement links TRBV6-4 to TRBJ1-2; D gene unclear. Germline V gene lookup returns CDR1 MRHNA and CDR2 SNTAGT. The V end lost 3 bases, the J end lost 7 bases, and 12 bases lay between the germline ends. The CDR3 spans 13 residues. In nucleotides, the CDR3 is TGTGCCAGCAGTGATCGAGTAGGTTCTGGCTACACCTTC. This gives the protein CASSDRVGSGYTF.

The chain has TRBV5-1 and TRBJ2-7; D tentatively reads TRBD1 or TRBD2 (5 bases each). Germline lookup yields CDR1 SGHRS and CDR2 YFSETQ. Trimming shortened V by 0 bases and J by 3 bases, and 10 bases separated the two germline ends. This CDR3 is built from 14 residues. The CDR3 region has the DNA TGCGCCAGCAGCTTGGGGGACGGGAACTACGAGCAGTACTTC. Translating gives CASSLGDGNYEQYF.

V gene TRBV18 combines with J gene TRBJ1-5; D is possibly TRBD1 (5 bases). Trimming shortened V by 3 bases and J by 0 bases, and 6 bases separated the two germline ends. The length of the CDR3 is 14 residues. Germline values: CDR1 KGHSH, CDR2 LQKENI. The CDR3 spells CASSPTDSNQPQHF. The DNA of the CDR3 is TGTGCCAGCTCACCGACAGATAGCAATCAGCCCCAGCATTTT.

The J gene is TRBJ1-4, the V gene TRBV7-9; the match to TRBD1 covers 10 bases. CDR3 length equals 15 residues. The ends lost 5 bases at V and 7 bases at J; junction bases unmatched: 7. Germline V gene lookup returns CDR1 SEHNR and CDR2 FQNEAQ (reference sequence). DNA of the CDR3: TGTGCCAGCAGCCTCATGGGACAGGGGAGTGAAAAACTGTTTTTT. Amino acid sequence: CASSLMGQGSEKLFF.

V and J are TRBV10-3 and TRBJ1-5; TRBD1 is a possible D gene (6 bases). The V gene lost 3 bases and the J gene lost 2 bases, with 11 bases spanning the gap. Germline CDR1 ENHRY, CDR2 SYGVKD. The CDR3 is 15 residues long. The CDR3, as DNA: TGTGCCATCAGTGACCGACAGGTGGGCAATCAGCCCCAGCATTTT. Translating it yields CAISDRQVGNQPQHF.

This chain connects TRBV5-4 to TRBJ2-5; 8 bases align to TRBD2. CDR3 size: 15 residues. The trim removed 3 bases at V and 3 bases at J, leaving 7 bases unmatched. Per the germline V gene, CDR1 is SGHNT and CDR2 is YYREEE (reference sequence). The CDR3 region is CASSSFSGAKETQYF. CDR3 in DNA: TGTGCCAGCAGCTCCTTTAGCGGGGCCAAAGAGACCCAGTACTTC. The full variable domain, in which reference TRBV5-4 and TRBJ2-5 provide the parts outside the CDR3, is ETGVTQSPTHLIKTRGQQVTLRCSSQSGHNTVSWYQQALGQGPQFIFQYYREEENGRGNFPPRFSGLQFPNYSSELNVNALELDDSALYLCASSSFSGAKETQYFGPGTRLLVL.